This section outlines one TCR beta chain sequence together with its context. Sequencing used immunoSEQ multiplex PCR; TCRdb keeps in-frame clones, though not all of them. This table has under 65,000 clones, 85% to 95% appearing once. This sample is drawn from a study of cytomegalovirus exposure and HLA in healthy donors. Trimming took 6 bases from V and 7 from J; bases not matched to a gene: 4. Germline values: CDR1 MNHEY, CDR2 SVGAGI. The CDR3 is 14 residues long. The chain uses TRBV6-5 and TRBJ2-1, with 12 bases lining up with TRBD2. The TCR was taken from a woman between 18 and 29 years old in good health and CMV-seropositive. Sequences were obtained from PBMCs. The CDR3 loop reads CASSRTSGINEQFF. For the CDR3, the DNA is TGTGCCAGCAGCCGGACTAGCGGGATTAATGAGCAGTTCTTC.